This entry is about one TCR beta chain. Germline V gene data show CDR1 as SNHLY and CDR2 as FYNNEI. Deletions cut 1 base from V and 8 bases from J, with 17 bases between. The CDR3 has 15 amino acids. These data originate in a study of blood T cells in healthy people across ages. Then a second PCR, running roughly 7 to 11 cycles, was carried out with a sample-barcoded 5' primer and a J-beta primer mix. Each single sample gave us at least 2.5 million CDR3-containing paired-end reads. Each CDR3 protein gets one entry after TCRdb re-called the 5' RACE reads with MiXCR. The data show hundreds of thousands of distinct CDR3 sequences, roughly 50% seen once.

The chain joins TRBV2 to TRBJ1-2, with unresolved D. Sequencing used blood. The TCR originated in a man between 35 and 55 years old in good health. The chain's CDR3 is CASSEVKKAKTGYTF. The CDR3 DNA reads TGTGCCAGCAGTGAAGTTAAAAAGGCGAAAACAGGCTACACCTTC.